Sequencing of this T cell receptor beta chain was carried out in a study of blood T cell repertoires in COVID-19. Study information: Acute and convalescent COVID-19 samples came from the United States, Italy and Spain. T cells, B-cell-depleted T cells, or PBMCs provided the cDNA or gDNA that served as material.

Per the authors' pipeline: The assay estimated nucleated cells by amplifying reference gene primers. Sequencing was performed with immunoSEQ multiplex PCR; in TCRdb, only in-frame clones are kept and a portion is missing. V, J and clone size were drawn from that table, and D and trimming were deduced from the DNA. This table has some 100,000 clones, 70% to 90% appearing once. Seattle's enrolled individuals joined amid active infection and were then monitored longitudinally. The V gene lost 0 bases and the J gene lost 4 bases, with 11 bases spanning the gap. This CDR3 spans 14 amino acids. Germline lookup yields CDR1 SGHKS and CDR2 YYEKEE (reference sequence). This clone was counted a few times.

The chain combines TRBV5-5 with TRBJ2-7; a weak D match, TRBD2 (5 bases). This receptor was identified in a man in his fifties or sixties with COVID-19, enrolled during active disease. The sample consisted of peripheral blood. CDR3 nucleotide sequence: TGTGCCAGCAGCTTGGCCGACTCGGGGTACGAGCAGTACTTC. Protein sequence: CASSLADSGYEQYF.